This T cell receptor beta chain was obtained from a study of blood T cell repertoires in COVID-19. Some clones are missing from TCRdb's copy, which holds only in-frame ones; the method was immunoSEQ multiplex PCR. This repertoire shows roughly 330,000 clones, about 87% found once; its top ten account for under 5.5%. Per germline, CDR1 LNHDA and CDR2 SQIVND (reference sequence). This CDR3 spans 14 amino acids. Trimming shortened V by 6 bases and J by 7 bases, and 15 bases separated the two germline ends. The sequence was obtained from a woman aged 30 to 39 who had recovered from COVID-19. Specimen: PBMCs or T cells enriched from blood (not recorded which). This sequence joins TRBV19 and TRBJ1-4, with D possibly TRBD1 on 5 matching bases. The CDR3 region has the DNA TGTGCCAGTAGGGTTCCGGGACTAAGTGAAAAACTGTTTTTT. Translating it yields CASRVPGLSEKLFF.